The rows below give T cell receptor beta chains drawn from one sample of a study of cytotoxic CD8 clonotypes in ibrutinib-treated CLL. The table came from immunoSEQ multiplex PCR; TCRdb's copy has only in-frame clones and leaves some out. The table lists approximately 100,000 clones, approximately 82% of them singletons. Sequenced here: PBMCs, sampled after 12 months of ibrutinib treatment. Receptors were obtained from a human donor with chronic lymphocytic leukemia. The CDR3 runs from the conserved cysteine through the conserved F or W. A D gene is named only where the DNA matches it firmly. Clone size is stated in some rows and not others, as once, few, many or a class when expanded.

v_call	d_call	clone_size	j_call	cdr3_aa	cdr3_nt
TRBV7-2	TRBD2	once	TRBJ2-3	CASSTSGGAVDTQYF	TGTGCCAGCAGCACTAGCGGGGGGGCCGTCGATACGCAGTATTTT
TRBV7-3	TRBD2	.	TRBJ2-5	CASSLSASGGVETQYF	TGTGCCAGCAGCTTATCCGCTAGCGGGGGTGTGGAGACCCAGTACTTC
TRBV6-1	TRBD2	.	TRBJ2-1	CASRPSGGGVEQFF	TGTGCCAGCAGGCCGTCGGGCGGGGGGGTCGAGCAGTTCTTC
TRBV5-8	TRBD1	once	TRBJ2-7	CASRDRGRTWQYF	TGTGCCAGCAGGGACAGGGGACGCACTTGGCAGTACTTC
TRBV7-2	.	.	TRBJ2-3	CASSLGGLHTDTQYF	TGTGCCAGCAGCTTAGGCGGGTTACATACAGATACGCAGTATTTT
TRBV6-5	.	.	TRBJ1-2	CASSSGDTVYGYTF	TGTGCCAGCAGTTCGGGGGATACCGTCTATGGCTACACCTTC
TRBV7-3	.	few	TRBJ1-3	CASSSQGWPRISGNTIYF	TGTGCCAGCAGCTCCCAGGGGTGGCCGCGTATTTCTGGAAACACCATATATTTT
TRBV7-2	.	once	TRBJ1-2	CASSLGGLANYGYTF	TGTGCCAGCAGCTTAGGGGGGCTAGCTAACTATGGCTACACCTTC
TRBV5-6	TRBD1	.	TRBJ1-1	CASSRGQGNTEAFF	TGTGCCAGCAGCCGGGGACAGGGTAACACTGAAGCTTTCTTT
TRBV5-6	.	.	TRBJ1-1	CASSLVRGRAFF	TGTGCCAGCAGCTTGGTGAGGGGTAGAGCTTTCTTT
TRBV5-5	.	.	TRBJ2-5	CASSRGGGERETQYF	TGTGCCAGCAGCCGAGGGGGCGGGGAACGGGAGACCCAGTACTTC
TRBV6-6	.	.	TRBJ1-2	CASSYPDGPDGYTF	TGTGCCAGCAGTTACCCGGACGGTCCCGATGGCTACACCTTC
TRBV7-9	.	.	TRBJ1-1	CASSRRGGESTEAFF	TGTGCCAGCAGCCGCAGAGGGGGTGAGAGCACTGAAGCTTTCTTT
TRBV4-1	TRBD2	.	TRBJ2-7	CASSPGGYYEQYF	TGCGCCAGCAGCCCCGGGGGGTACTACGAGCAGTACTTC
TRBV6-1	.	.	TRBJ1-1	CATVPGQNTEAFF	TGTGCCACGGTCCCGGGACAAAACACTGAAGCTTTCTTT
TRBV19	.	.	TRBJ1-5	CASNPSGGPNQPQHF	TGTGCCTCAAATCCGTCCGGGGGCCCCAATCAGCCCCAGCATTTT
TRBV7-3	.	.	TRBJ1-3	CASSRGGTGNTIYF	TGTGCCAGCAGCCGAGGGGGAACTGGAAACACCATATATTTT
TRBV5-4	.	few	TRBJ1-1	CASRAGTANTEAFF	TGTGCCAGCAGAGCCGGGACCGCAAACACTGAAGCTTTCTTT
TRBV30	.	.	TRBJ2-5	CAWSGYGHGTQYF	TGTGCCTGGAGTGGGTACGGCCATGGGACCCAGTACTTC
TRBV7-2	TRBD2	.	TRBJ2-5	CASSASGGASRETQYF	TGTGCCAGCAGCGCCAGCGGGGGGGCCAGCCGGGAGACCCAGTACTTC
TRBV7-8	TRBD1	.	TRBJ2-4	CASSTKGAKAKNIQYF	TGTGCCAGCAGCACCAAGGGGGCGAAGGCCAAAAACATTCAGTACTTC
TRBV2	.	.	TRBJ2-3	CASSERTDTQYF	TGTGCCAGCAGTGAGAGGACAGATACGCAGTATTTT
TRBV20-1	.	.	TRBJ2-5	CSATFQETQYF	TGCAGTGCTACCTTCCAAGAGACCCAGTACTTC
TRBV5-1	.	.	TRBJ1-3	CASSLAAQASSGNTIYF	TGCGCCAGCAGCTTGGCCGCACAGGCCTCCTCTGGAAACACCATATATTTT
TRBV2	TRBD1	.	TRBJ2-7	CASKRTGTLSYEQYF	TGTGCCAGCAAGAGGACAGGGACCCTCTCCTACGAGCAGTACTTC